This T cell receptor (beta chain) stems from a study of T cell repertoires in cytomegalovirus infection. For the study at large: Signatures in public TCR beta sequences pointed to both CMV infection and matching HLA type. Overall study results and limits: Clonotypes of TCR beta that were HLA-C-restricted and CMV-specific dominated the ex vivo response. Identification of carriers of CMV plus the relevant HLA was performed using cumulative public TCR beta family frequency.

The table lists this clonotype with many counts. Its antigen is not identified. The CDR3 totals 14 residues. Trimming removed 5 bases at V and 1 base at J, with 10 bases between. CDR1 and CDR2 from the germline V gene are LNHDA and SQIVND (reference sequence). TCRdb re-called the reads with MiXCR, one entry per CDR3 protein. The table has tens of thousands of distinct CDR3 sequences, about 3.8% seen once; the top ten hold 3.5% to 6%. The sample taken for sequencing was PBMCs. This sequence joins TRBV19 and TRBJ2-3; a weak D match, TRBD2 (7 bases). This clonotype was obtained from a human donor in good health (CMV status not recorded). Some clones in this sample may be carry-over from other donors' samples. CDR3 nucleotides: TGTGCCAGTAGTTACGGGGGGCGCACAGATACGCAGTATTTT. It codes for CASSYGGRTDTQYF. Complete variable domain (other parts from reference TRBV19 and TRBJ2-3): DGGITQSPKYLFRKEGQNVTLSCEQNLNHDAMYWYRQDPGQGLRLIYYSQIVNDFQKGDIAEGYSVSREKKESFPLTVTSAQKNPTAFYLCASSYGGRTDTQYFGPGTRLTVL.